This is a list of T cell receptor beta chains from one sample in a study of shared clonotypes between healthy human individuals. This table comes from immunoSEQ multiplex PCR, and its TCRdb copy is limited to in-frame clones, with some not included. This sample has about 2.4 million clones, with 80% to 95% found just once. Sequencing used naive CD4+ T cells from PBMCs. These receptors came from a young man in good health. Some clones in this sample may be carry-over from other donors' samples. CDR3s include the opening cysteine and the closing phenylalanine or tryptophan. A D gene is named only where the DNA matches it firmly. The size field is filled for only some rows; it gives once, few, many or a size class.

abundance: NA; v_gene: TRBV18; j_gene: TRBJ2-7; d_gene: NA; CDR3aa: CASSPAGPPLYEQYF; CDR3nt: TGTGCCAGCTCACCGGCGGGACCCCCTCTCTACGAGCAGTACTTC
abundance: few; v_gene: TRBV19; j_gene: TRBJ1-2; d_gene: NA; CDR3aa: CASSRQDIPGYTF; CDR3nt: TGTGCCAGTAGTAGACAGGACATCCCTGGCTACACCTTC
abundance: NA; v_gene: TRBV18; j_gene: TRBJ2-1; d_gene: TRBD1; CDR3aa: CASSYTGTGGYNEQFF; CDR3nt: TGTGCCAGCTCATACACCGGGACAGGGGGCTACAATGAGCAGTTCTTC
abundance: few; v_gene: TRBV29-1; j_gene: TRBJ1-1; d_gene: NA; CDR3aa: CSVDPQSGAFF; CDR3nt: TGCAGCGTTGACCCCCAGTCCGGAGCTTTCTTT
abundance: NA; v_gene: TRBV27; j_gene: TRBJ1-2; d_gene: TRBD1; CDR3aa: CASSAWGQGFGYGYTF; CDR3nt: TGTGCCAGCAGTGCCTGGGGACAGGGTTTCGGCTATGGCTACACCTTC
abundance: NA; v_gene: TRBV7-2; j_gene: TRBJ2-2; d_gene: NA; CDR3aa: CASSPGPQGRELFF; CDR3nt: TGTGCCAGCAGCCCCGGGCCCCAGGGCCGGGAGCTGTTTTTT
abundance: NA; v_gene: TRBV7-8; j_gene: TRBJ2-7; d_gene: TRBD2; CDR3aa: CASSKSGRENYEQYF; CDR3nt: TGTGCCAGCAGCAAAAGCGGGAGGGAAAACTACGAGCAGTACTTC
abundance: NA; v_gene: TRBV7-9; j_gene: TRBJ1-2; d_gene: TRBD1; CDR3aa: CASSLLAGGLEGYTF; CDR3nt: TGTGCCAGCAGCTTATTGGCAGGGGGCCTTGAGGGCTACACCTTC
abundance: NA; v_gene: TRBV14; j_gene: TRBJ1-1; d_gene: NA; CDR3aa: CASSQDRSTEAFF; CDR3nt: TGTGCCAGCAGCCAAGATAGGAGCACTGAAGCTTTCTTT
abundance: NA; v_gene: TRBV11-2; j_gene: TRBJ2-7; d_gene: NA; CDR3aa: CASSSYIPSYEQYF; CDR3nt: TGTGCCAGCAGCTCGTATATTCCCTCCTACGAGCAGTACTTC
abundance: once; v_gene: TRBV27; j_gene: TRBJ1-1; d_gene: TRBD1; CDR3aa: CASSLQGAPEAFF; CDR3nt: TGTGCCAGCAGCTTACAGGGGGCTCCTGAAGCTTTCTTT
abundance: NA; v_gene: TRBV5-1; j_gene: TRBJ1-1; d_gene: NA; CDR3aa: CASSLQGIRQNTEAFF; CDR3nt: TGCGCCAGCAGCTTGCAAGGGATACGGCAGAACACTGAAGCTTTCTTT
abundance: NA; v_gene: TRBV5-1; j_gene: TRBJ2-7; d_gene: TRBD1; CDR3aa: CASSLDRGFHEQYF; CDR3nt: TGCGCCAGCAGCCTAGACAGGGGTTTCCACGAGCAGTACTTC
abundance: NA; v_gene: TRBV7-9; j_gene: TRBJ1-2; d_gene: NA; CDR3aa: CASSLGSQGNYGYTF; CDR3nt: TGTGCCAGCAGCTTAGGTTCGCAGGGGAACTATGGCTACACCTTC
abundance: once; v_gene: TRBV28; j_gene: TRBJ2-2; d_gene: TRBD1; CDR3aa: CASRTGSPGELFF; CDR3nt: TGTGCCAGCAGGACAGGGTCCCCCGGGGAGCTGTTTTTT
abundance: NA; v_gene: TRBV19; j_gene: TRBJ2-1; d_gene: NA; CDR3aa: CASSIRAGNYNEQFF; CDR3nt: TGTGCCAGTAGTATTCGGGCGGGGAACTACAATGAGCAGTTCTTC
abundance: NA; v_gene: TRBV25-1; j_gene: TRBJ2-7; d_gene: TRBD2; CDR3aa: CASSGTSGRREQYF; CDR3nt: TGTGCCAGCAGTGGGACTAGCGGGAGACGCGAGCAGTACTTC
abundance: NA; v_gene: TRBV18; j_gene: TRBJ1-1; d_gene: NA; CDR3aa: CASSLDGVHEAFF; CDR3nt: TGTGCCAGCTCACTCGACGGGGTCCATGAAGCTTTCTTT
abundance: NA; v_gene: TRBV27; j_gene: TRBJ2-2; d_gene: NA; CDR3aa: CASSSPPDWANTGELFF; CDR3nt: TGTGCCAGCAGTTCGCCCCCTGACTGGGCGAACACCGGGGAGCTGTTTTTT
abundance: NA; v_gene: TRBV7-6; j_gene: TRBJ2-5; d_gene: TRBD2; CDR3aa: CASGLAGVETQYF; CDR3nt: TGTGCCAGCGGACTAGCGGGAGTCGAGACCCAGTACTTC
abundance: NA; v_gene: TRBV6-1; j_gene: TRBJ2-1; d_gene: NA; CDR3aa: CASSDGTTYNEQFF; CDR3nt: TGTGCCAGCAGTGATGGGACCACCTACAATGAGCAGTTCTTC
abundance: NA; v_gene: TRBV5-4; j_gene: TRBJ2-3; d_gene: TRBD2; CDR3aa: CASSLASGFTDTQYF; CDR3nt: TGTGCCAGCAGCTTGGCTAGCGGGTTCACAGATACGCAGTATTTT
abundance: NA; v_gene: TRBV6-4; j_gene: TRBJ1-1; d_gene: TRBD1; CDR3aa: CASSTGTENTEAFF; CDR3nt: TGTGCCAGCAGTACCGGGACAGAGAACACTGAAGCTTTCTTT
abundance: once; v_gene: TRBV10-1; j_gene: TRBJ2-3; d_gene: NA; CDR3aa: CASSAQPGEDTQYF; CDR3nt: TGCGCCAGCAGTGCTCAGCCGGGGGAGGATACGCAGTATTTT
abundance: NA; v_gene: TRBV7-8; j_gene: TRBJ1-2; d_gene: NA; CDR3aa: CASSPQGPNYGYTF; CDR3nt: TGTGCCAGCAGCCCCCAGGGACCCAACTATGGCTACACCTTC
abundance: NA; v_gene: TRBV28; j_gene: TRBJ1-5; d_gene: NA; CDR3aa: CASSLSGRSNQPQHF; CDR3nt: TGTGCCAGCAGTTTGTCAGGGAGAAGCAATCAGCCCCAGCATTTT